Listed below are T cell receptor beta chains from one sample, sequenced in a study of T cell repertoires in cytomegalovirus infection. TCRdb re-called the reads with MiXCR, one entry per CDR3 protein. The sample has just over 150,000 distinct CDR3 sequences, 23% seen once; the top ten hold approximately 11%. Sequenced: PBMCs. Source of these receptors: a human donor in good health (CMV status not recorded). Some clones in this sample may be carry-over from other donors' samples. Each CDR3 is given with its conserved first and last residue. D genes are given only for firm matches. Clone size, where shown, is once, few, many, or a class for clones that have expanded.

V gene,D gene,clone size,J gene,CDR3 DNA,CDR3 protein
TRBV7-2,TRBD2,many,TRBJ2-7,TGTGCCAGCAGCTTACTGCTCGGGACTAACTACGAGCAGTACTTC,CASSLLLGTNYEQYF
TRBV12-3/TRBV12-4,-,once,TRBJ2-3,TGTGCCAGCAGTTTAGGGCTAGCCCCAGATACGCAGTATTTT,CASSLGLAPDTQYF
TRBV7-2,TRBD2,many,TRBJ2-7,TGTGCCAGCAAACAATCTAGTCTGGGGGGGTACGAGCAGTACTTC,CASKQSSLGGYEQYF
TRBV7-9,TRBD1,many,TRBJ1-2,TGTGCCAGCAGCTTGACCGGGACAGGGGACGATGGCTACACCTTC,CASSLTGTGDDGYTF
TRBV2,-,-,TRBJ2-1,TGTGCCAGCAGGGGACAAACTACCTACAATGAGCAGTTCTTC,CASRGQTTYNEQFF
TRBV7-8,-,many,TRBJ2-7,TGTGCCAGCAGCTTAGCGGGTAGCGAACACGAGCAGTACTTC,CASSLAGSEHEQYF
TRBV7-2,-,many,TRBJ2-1,TGTGCCAGCAGCAGGGGACTCAGCTCCTACAATGAGCAGTTCTTC,CASSRGLSSYNEQFF
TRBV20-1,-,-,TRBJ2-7,TGCAGTGCTAGAGAACAGGGATACGAGCAGTACTTC,CSAREQGYEQYF
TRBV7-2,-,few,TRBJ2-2,TGTGCCAGCACCTCTCCAGGGGCAGGCGGGGAGCTGTTTTTT,CASTSPGAGGELFF
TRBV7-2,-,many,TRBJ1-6,TGTGCCAGCAGCTTAGTGACCGCGTATAATTCACCCCTCCACTTT,CASSLVTAYNSPLHF
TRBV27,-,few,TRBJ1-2,TGTGCCAGCAGTCCCCTACAGGTCCCCTCACCCATCCTCAACTATGGCTACACCTTC,CASSPLQVPSPILNYGYTF
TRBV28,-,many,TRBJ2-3,TGTGCCAGCAGTTTCCGACAGGTGTCCACAGATACGCAGTATTTT,CASSFRQVSTDTQYF
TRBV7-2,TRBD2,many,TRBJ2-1,TGTGCCAGCAGCGTGACTAGCGGGATTGGTGAGCAGTTCTTC,CASSVTSGIGEQFF
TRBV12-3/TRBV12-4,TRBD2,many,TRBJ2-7,TGTGCCAGCAGTTTACGGGCTAGCGGGAGGGCCGGGGAGCAGTACTTC,CASSLRASGRAGEQYF
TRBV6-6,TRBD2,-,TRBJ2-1,TGTGCCAGCAGTTCTAACGACTGGACTAGCGGTAACTACAATGAGCAGTTCTTC,CASSSNDWTSGNYNEQFF
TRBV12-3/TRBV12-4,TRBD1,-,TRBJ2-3,TGTGCCAGCAGTCAGGGACAGGGTCCCCTAGTATATTTT,CASSQGQGPLVYF
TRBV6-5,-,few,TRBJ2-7,TGTGCCAGCAAGGGGCGCGAGCTCGAGCAGTACTTC,CASKGRELEQYF
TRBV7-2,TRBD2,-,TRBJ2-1,TGTGCCAGCAGCATGGGGGCGGGAGGGGGGGTGGGAGACAATGAGCAGTTCTTC,CASSMGAGGGVGDNEQFF
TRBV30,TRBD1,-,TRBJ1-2,TGTGCCTGGAGTGTAGGACAGGTGGTGCGTTATGGCTACACCTTC,CAWSVGQVVRYGYTF
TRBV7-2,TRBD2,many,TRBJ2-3,TGTGCCAGCAGCTTACGGGAGGGAAGGACGCAGTATTTT,CASSLREGRTQYF
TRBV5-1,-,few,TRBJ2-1,TGCGCCAGCAAGGGGCAGAGGGGCTCCTACAATGAGCAGTTCTTC,CASKGQRGSYNEQFF
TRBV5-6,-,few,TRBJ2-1,TGTGCCAGCAGCTTTGGCTCTAAGGATGAGCAGTTCTTC,CASSFGSKDEQFF
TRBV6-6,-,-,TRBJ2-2,TGTGCCAGCGTCCGCGGGACCGGGGAGCTGTTTTTT,CASVRGTGELFF
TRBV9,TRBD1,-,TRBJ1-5,TGTGCCAGCAGCGTGGGACAGGGCTCGGGGCAGCCCCAGCATTTT,CASSVGQGSGQPQHF
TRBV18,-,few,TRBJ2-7,TGTGCCAGCTCACAGACAGGTTCCGAGCAGTACTTC,CASSQTGSEQYF
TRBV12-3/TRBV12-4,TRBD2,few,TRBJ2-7,TGTGCCAGCAGCTCCCGGGGCGGGAGTGTCTACGAGCAGTACTTC,CASSSRGGSVYEQYF
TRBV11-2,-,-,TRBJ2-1,TGTGCCAGCAGCTTACTGGAGGGATACAATGAGCAGTTCTTC,CASSLLEGYNEQFF
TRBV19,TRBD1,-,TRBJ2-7,TGTGCCAGTAGTCCTTACAGGGGGTCCTACGAGCAGTACTTC,CASSPYRGSYEQYF
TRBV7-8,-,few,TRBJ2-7,TGTGCCAGCAGCTTAGCACAGGGATTAGGCGAGCAGTACTTC,CASSLAQGLGEQYF
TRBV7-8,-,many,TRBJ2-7,TGTGCCAGCAGCTTAGCGGGTACAGCGGTTTACGAGCAGTACTTC,CASSLAGTAVYEQYF
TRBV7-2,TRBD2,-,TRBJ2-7,TGTGCCAGCAGCTTAGCGCAGGTCTCCGGGAGGGTTAGGACCTACGAGCAGTACTTC,CASSLAQVSGRVRTYEQYF
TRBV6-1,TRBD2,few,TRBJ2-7,TGTGCCACGGACGGGGGGAGCGACGAGCAGTACTTC,CATDGGSDEQYF
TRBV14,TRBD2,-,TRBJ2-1,TGTGCCAGCAGCCAAAGGTTTTCCAGCGGGGATATTAACAATGAGCAGTTCTTC,CASSQRFSSGDINNEQFF
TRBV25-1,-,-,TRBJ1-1,TGTGCCAGCAGTGGCGTAGGGGGACTCGCGGGCACTGAAGCTTTCTTT,CASSGVGGLAGTEAFF
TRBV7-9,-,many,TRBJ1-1,TGTGCCAGCAGCTTCGATGAGAACACTGAAGCTTTCTTT,CASSFDENTEAFF
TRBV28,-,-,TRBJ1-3,TGTGCCAGCAGTGCCCCCGCCTCTGGAAACACCATATATTTT,CASSAPASGNTIYF
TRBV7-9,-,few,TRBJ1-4,TGTGCCAGCAGCTTAGTCTCAGGAGGAAATGAAAAACTGTTTTTT,CASSLVSGGNEKLFF
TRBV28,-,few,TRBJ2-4,TGTGCCAGCAGAGTCAGGGGGGCGCAGGGCAAAAACATTCAGTACTTC,CASRVRGAQGKNIQYF
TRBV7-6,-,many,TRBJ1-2,TGTGCCAGCAGCTTTTACCCCACGAGGAGGGGAGATGGCTACACCTTC,CASSFYPTRRGDGYTF
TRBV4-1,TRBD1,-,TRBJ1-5,TGCGCCAGCAGCCAAGATTGGCAGGGGGCAATCTTGGATCAGCCCCAGCATTTT,CASSQDWQGAILDQPQHF
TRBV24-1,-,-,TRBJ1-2,TGTGCCACCAGTGAGGGTCATGCCTATGGCTACACCTTC,CATSEGHAYGYTF
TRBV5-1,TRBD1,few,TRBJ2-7,TGCGCCAGCAGCTCTACAGGGGGGTACGAGCAGTACTTC,CASSSTGGYEQYF
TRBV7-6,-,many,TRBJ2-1,TGTGCCAGCAGCTCCACGGGCAATGAGCAGTTCTTC,CASSSTGNEQFF
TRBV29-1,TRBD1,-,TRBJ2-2,TGCAGCGCGGGACAGGGGAGGACCGGGGAGCTGTTTTTT,CSAGQGRTGELFF
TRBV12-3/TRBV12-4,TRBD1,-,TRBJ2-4,TGTGCCAGCAGTGCCGCCGGGACAGGAAAAAACATTCAGTACTTC,CASSAAGTGKNIQYF
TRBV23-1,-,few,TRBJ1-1,TGCGCCAGCAGTCAATCCGGCGGGGTTACTGAAGCTTTCTTT,CASSQSGGVTEAFF
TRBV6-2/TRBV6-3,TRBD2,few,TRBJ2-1,TGTGCCAGCAGTCTAGCGGGCTTCTACAATGAGCAGTTCTTC,CASSLAGFYNEQFF
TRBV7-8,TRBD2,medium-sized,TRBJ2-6,TGTGCCAGCAGCTTAGTCCTACTAGCGGGGGTCGGCTCTGGGGCCAACGTCCTGACTTTC,CASSLVLLAGVGSGANVLTF
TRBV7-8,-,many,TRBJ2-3,TGTGCCAGCAGCTCACCACAGGTGGAGGGCACAGATACGCAGTATTTT,CASSSPQVEGTDTQYF